Reported below is one T cell receptor beta chain. Its antigen is not identified. The data originate from a study of beta chain features in type 1 diabetes. Study as a whole: Cell yields, gender and age were similar in healthy donors and patients. Study conclusions and caveats: A moderate, significant TCRB CDR3 shortening appeared in type 1 diabetes across four CD4+ subsets.

Sorting of CD4+ naive, central memory, regulatory and stem cell-like memory cells was performed via CD45RO/CCR7/CD25/CD127/CD95/CD27. Germline V gives CDR1 MGHDK, CDR2 SYGVNS. This CDR3 comprises 14 residues. Trimming stripped 7 bases from V and 1 base from J, with 13 bases between. Every bit of the isolated RNA underwent reverse transcription, so sequencing read expressed TCRB transcripts. Roughly 3.6 million reads on average were seen across naive, central memory and regulatory T cell samples. Sequencing was performed with immunoSEQ multiplex PCR; in TCRdb, only in-frame clones are kept and a portion is missing. The table shows roughly 260,000 clones, with 20% occurring only once.

The source is a woman aged 40 to 50 with type 1 diabetes. Sequencing input: naive CD4+ T cells from blood. V gene TRBV25-1 combines with J gene TRBJ1-1; D not certain. The CDR3 region has the DNA TGTGCCAGCACCCCCTCCGACTGGAACACTGAAGCTTTCTTT. Translating gives CASTPSDWNTEAFF.